One sample yielded the 25 T cell receptor beta chains listed below, sequenced in a study of tissue T cells after allogeneic stem cell transplantation. The time point was: mouse harvest day 7 after allogeneic transplant. The graft held 10^6 splenic CD5+ T cells and 10^7 T-cell-depleted bone marrow cells. Sequencing used immunoSEQ multiplex PCR; TCRdb keeps in-frame clones, though not all of them. The sample lists roughly 7,300 clones, roughly half seen once, with approximately 5% in the top ten. Sample: gut tissue. The receptor source for this set is a female BALB/c mouse given C57BL/6 T cells with graft-versus-host disease after an allogeneic hematopoietic cell transplant.

Only a few counts were recorded for this clone. Mouse names are used for the genes. The CDR3 end lies 1 residue beyond the end of the read and is filled in from the germline J gene. V and J are TRBV1 and TRBJ2-4, with D perhaps being TRBD1 or TRBD2 (5 bases each). Trimming removed 5 bases from V and 7 bases from J, with 19 bases in between. Germline V gene lookup returns CDR1 NSQYPW and CDR2 LRSPGD (reference sequence). There are 15 residues in the CDR3. Here the CDR3 reads CTCSRRSGVPDTLYF. The part of the CDR3 DNA that was read is TGCACCTGCAGTCGCAGATCGGGGGTCCCGGACACCTTGTAC.

This clone was observed a few times. Gene names are mouse gene names. The read halts 1 residue ahead of the CDR3 end, with the missing end drawn from the germline J gene. This chain links TRBV23 with TRBJ2-7; the table gives TRBD1 as D, unverified against the DNA. This CDR3 has 12 amino acids. CDR1 KGHTA and CDR2 FQNQQP come from the germline V gene. The sequenced CDR3 bases are TGCTCCAGCAGTCAATCTAGGGTTGAACAGTAC. It encodes CSSSQSRVEQY. The CDR3 as a whole reads CSSSQSRVEQYF.

On this clone itself: Mouse gene names and germline throughout. The DNA read from the CDR3 is TGTGCCAGCTCCACTGACTGGGGGGGCTCCTATGAACAGTAC. This codes for CASSTDWGGSYEQY. The whole CDR3 protein reads CASSTDWGGSYEQYF. The chain is built from TRBV12-1 and TRBJ2-7; TRBD2 aligns across 11 bases. The CDR3 end lies 1 residue beyond the end of the read and is filled in from the germline J gene. The junction had 4 bases not matched to a gene; V was cut back by 4 bases and J by 0 bases. The CDR3 loop spans 15 amino acids. The germline CDR1 and CDR2 sequences are SGHSN and HYEKVE.

By share of the sample, this clone is medium-sized. The listed genes are named as in mouse. With the read ending 1 residue before the CDR3 end, the germline J gene is used to fill in that end. This chain joins TRBV26 and TRBJ2-7; no firm D call. The CDR3 is 11 residues long. Per the germline V gene, CDR1 is KGHPV and CDR2 is FQNQEV (reference sequence). V lost 6 bases to trimming and J lost 7 bases, with 10 bases between them. CDR3: CASSRDGEQYF. CDR3 DNA (partial): TGTGCCAGCAGCCGGGATGGGGAACAGTAC.

This clone was observed a few times. Mouse gene names apply. The read is 1 residue too short to cover the CDR3 end, so that end is filled in from the germline J gene. This rearrangement joins TRBV26 to TRBJ1-4, with unresolved D. The germline V gene encodes CDR1 KGHPV and CDR2 FQNQEV (reference sequence). This CDR3 comprises 12 residues. Trimming removed 3 bases at V and 5 bases at J, with 4 bases between. The part of the CDR3 DNA that was read is TGTGCCAGCAGTCTAGGGAACGAAAGATTATTT. This codes for CASSLGNERLF. The entire CDR3 protein is CASSLGNERLFF.

A note on this clone: Gene names are mouse gene names. Read data end 1 residue before the CDR3 end; the end is taken from the germline J gene. The chain couples TRBV26 to TRBJ1-3, with D tentatively TRBD1 (5 bases). V was pared by 4 bases and J by 0 bases, with 10 bases between. The CDR3 covers 15 residues. Germline-derived CDR1 and CDR2 are KGHPV and FQNQEV (reference sequence). The CDR3 loop reads CASSPLRASGNTLYF. The sequenced CDR3 bases are TGTGCCAGCAGTCCGCTCAGGGCTTCTGGAAATACGCTCTAT.

Regarding this clone: Germline and genes here are mouse. CDR3 loop: CASSVQGDGNTLYF. Incomplete CDR3 DNA: TGTGCAAGCAGCGTACAGGGAGACGGAAATACGCTCTAT. The chain is built from TRBV16 and TRBJ1-3; TRBD1 is a possible D gene (6 bases). The CDR3 end falls 1 residue outside the read, so it is completed with the germline J gene. This CDR3 spans 14 amino acids. The V gene's germline CDR1 is SGHSA and CDR2 FRNQAP. Trimming removed 5 bases at V and 4 bases at J, with 12 bases between.

As concerns this clone: Genes here carry mouse names. The CDR3 extends 1 residue past the end of the read, so its final part is completed from the germline J gene. The rearrangement links TRBV19 to TRBJ2-4; 7 positions agree with TRBD2. Trimming at V came to 4 bases and at J to 4 bases, leaving 6 bases not matched to a gene. CDR1 is FNHDT and CDR2 is SITEND in the germline V gene (reference sequence). The CDR3 sequence is 14 residues long. CDR3 in amino acids: CASSVWGLKNTLYF. The DNA read from the CDR3 is TGTGCCAGCAGTGTATGGGGACTGAAAAACACCTTGTAC.

A remark on this clone: The germline and genes are mouse ones. The CDR3 goes on 1 residue after the read ends, and that part is filled in from the germline J gene. The chain is built from TRBV15 and TRBJ2-3, with D hard to call. Germline loops: CDR1 SGHND, CDR2 FRSKSL. V gave up 0 bases and J gave up 1 base, with 5 bases separating them. This CDR3 has 14 residues. CDR3: CASSLAGGAETLYF. The CDR3 DNA, read in part, is TGTGCCAGCAGTTTAGCCGGGGGTGCAGAAACGCTGTAT. Full variable domain (missing parts from reference TRBV15 and TRBJ2-3): DAGVTQTPRHEVAEKGQTIILKCEPVSGHNDLFWYRQTKIQGLELLSYFRSKSLMEDGGAFKDRFKAEMLNSSFSTLKIQPTEPKDSAVYLCASSLAGGAETLYFGSGTRLTVL.

On this clone: Each gene name is a mouse one. The read finishes 1 residue shy of the CDR3 end, and the germline J gene is used to complete it. The gene calls are TRBV16 and TRBJ1-4; weak D call: TRBD1 (6 bases). Trimming pared 0 bases from V and 1 base from J, leaving 12 bases between. Germline CDR1 SGHSA, CDR2 FRNQAP. The CDR3 covers 17 residues. This CDR3 is CASSLDGGGDSNERLFF. CDR3 bases read: TGTGCAAGCAGCTTAGATGGGGGGGGCGATTCCAACGAAAGATTATTT.

This clone was counted only a few times. Germline and genes here are mouse. The read ends 1 residue shy of where the CDR3 ends; the end is completed using the germline J gene. The rearrangement uses TRBV26 and TRBJ1-4, with D perhaps matching TRBD1 (6 bases). Trimming removed 7 bases from V and 3 bases from J, with 9 bases in between. Germline CDR1 reads KGHPV; CDR2 reads FQNQEV (reference sequence). This CDR3 region has 13 residues. CDR3 residues: CASTQGPNERLFF. The sequenced CDR3 bases are TGTGCCAGCACGCAGGGGCCCAACGAAAGATTATTT.

As regards this clone: Genes and germline come from the mouse. Read data end 1 residue before the CDR3 end; the end is taken from the germline J gene. The chain joins TRBV19 to TRBJ1-6; the D is unclear. TRBJ1-6 is an ORF, with its function uncertain. Germline values: CDR1 FNHDT, CDR2 SITEND (reference sequence). Trimming took 1 base from V and 3 from J, leaving 5 bases between them. This CDR3 comprises 14 residues. The CDR3 DNA, read in part, is TGTGCCAGCAGTATACACAACTATAATTCGCCCCTCTAC. Encoded protein: CASSIHNYNSPLY. The whole CDR3 region reads CASSIHNYNSPLYF.

In the case of this clone: The genes and germline here are from mouse. The CDR3 end lies 1 residue beyond the end of the read and is filled in from the germline J gene. The chain combines TRBV3 with TRBJ2-4, with D perhaps matching TRBD2 (7 bases). The CDR3 covers 14 residues. Per germline, CDR1 SNHLY and CDR2 FYNGKV (reference sequence). V lost 4 bases, J lost 5 bases, and 13 bases lay in between. The sequenced part of the CDR3 DNA is TGTGCCAGCAGCTCTCTGGGGGCCCCAAACACCTTGTAC. Amino acid sequence: CASSSLGAPNTLY. The full CDR3 protein reads CASSSLGAPNTLYF.

In regard to this clone: Gene names and germline refer to mouse. The read ends 1 residue early relative to the CDR3; the germline J gene fills the gap. The rearrangement uses TRBV26 and TRBJ2-5; D is possibly TRBD2 (6 bases). V lost 2 bases, J lost 2 bases, and 8 bases lay in between. Germline V gene data show CDR1 as KGHPV and CDR2 as FQNQEV (reference sequence). This CDR3 has 14 amino acids. CDR3 sequence: CASSLGGIQDTQYF. The sequenced part of the CDR3 DNA is TGTGCCAGCAGTCTGGGGGGGATCCAAGACACCCAGTAC.

This clone was counted a few times. These gene names are mouse names. The read ends 1 residue before the CDR3 terminus; that terminus is restored from the germline J gene. This chain uses TRBV13-2 with TRBJ2-1; 8 nucleotides align to TRBD1. Germline V gives CDR1 NNHNN, CDR2 SYGAGS (reference sequence). The CDR3 is 13 residues long. V shed 0 bases and J 7 bases; nucleotides not matched to a gene: 0. CDR3 loop: CASGDAGGAEQFF. The DNA read from the CDR3 is TGTGCCAGCGGTGATGCAGGGGGCGCTGAGCAGTTC.

Note on this clone: Here the gene names and germline are mouse. The read terminates 1 residue before the CDR3 end, so the remaining end is supplied by the germline J gene. The gene calls are TRBV13-1 and TRBJ2-5, with TRBD2 matching over 8 bases. This CDR3 region has 14 residues. Losses at the gene ends were 4 bases for V and 2 bases for J; bases not matched to a gene: 3. CDR1 is NSHNY and CDR2 is SYGAGN in the germline V gene. CDR3 DNA, as far as it was read: TGTGCCAGCAGTAGGGACTGGAGCCAAGACACCCAGTAC. Translating it yields CASSRDWSQDTQY. The whole CDR3 sequence is CASSRDWSQDTQYF.

With regard to this clone: Genes and germline are mouse. Sequencing ends 1 residue short of the CDR3 end; the germline J gene provides the rest. This chain links TRBV26 with TRBJ2-4; TRBD2 agrees at 12 bases. Germline CDR1 KGHPV, CDR2 FQNQEV (reference sequence). The CDR3 length is 15 residues. Trimming at V came to 4 bases and at J to 4 bases, leaving 3 bases not matched to a gene. CDR3 DNA, as far as it was read: TGTGCCAGCAGTCCTGACTGGGGGGGCAAAAACACCTTGTAC. It encodes CASSPDWGGKNTLY. Given in full, the CDR3 is CASSPDWGGKNTLYF. Drawing the rest from reference TRBV26 and TRBJ2-4, the complete variable domain is NSKVIQTPRYLVKGQGQKAKMRCIPEKGHPVVFWYQQNKNNEFKFLINFQNQEVLQQIDMTEKRFSAECPSNSPCSLEIQSSEAGDSALYLCASSPDWGGKNTLYFGAGTRLSVL.

Comments on this clone: The germline and genes are mouse ones. The sequenced fragment ends 1 residue before the CDR3 boundary, so the rest is inferred from the germline J gene. The chain links TRBV26 to TRBJ1-6, with D unclear. TRBJ1-6 is noted as an ORF with a role that remains uncertain. Germline assignment: CDR1 KGHPV and CDR2 FQNQEV (reference sequence). The CDR3 covers 13 residues. V was clipped by 2 bases and J by 5 bases, with 4 bases between them. The DNA read from the CDR3 is TGTGCCAGCAGTCTGGGAAATAATTCGCCCCTCTAC. The encoded protein is CASSLGNNSPLY. The CDR3 in full is CASSLGNNSPLYF.

A note on this clone: The gene names given are mouse names. The sequence runs out 1 residue before the end of the CDR3; the remainder is reconstructed from the germline J gene. The rearrangement uses TRBV16 and TRBJ2-3; D may match TRBD1 or TRBD2 (6 bases each). Germline V gene sequence: CDR1 SGHSA, CDR2 FRNQAP. Deletions cut 1 base from V and 0 bases from J, with 8 bases between. This CDR3 contains 15 residues. CDR3 bases read: TGTGCAAGCAGCTTAGTGGGGGCTAGTGCAGAAACGCTGTAT. Translation: CASSLVGASAETLY. The full CDR3 is CASSLVGASAETLYF. The complete variable domain, with remaining parts taken from reference TRBV16 and TRBJ2-3, reads NAGVIQTPRHKVTGKGQEATLWCEPISGHSAVFWYRQTIVQGLEFLTYFRNQAPIDDSGMPKERFSAQMPNQSHSTLKIQSTQPQDSAVYLCASSLVGASAETLYFGSGTRLTVL.

In this sample, this clone turned up a few times. These gene names are mouse names. The CDR3 DNA, read in part, is TGCTCCAGCAGTCAACAGGGGGCAAACACCGGGCAGCTCTAC. It translates to CSSSQQGANTGQLY. In full, the CDR3 reads CSSSQQGANTGQLYF. The V gene is TRBV23, the J gene TRBJ2-2; the table gives TRBD1 as D, unverified against the DNA. Read sequence stops 1 residue before the CDR3 end, and the germline J gene provides the missing end. The germline V gene encodes CDR1 KGHTA and CDR2 FQNQQP. The CDR3 contains 15 residues.

As for this clone: Mouse gene names and germline throughout. The sequenced fragment ends 1 residue before the CDR3 boundary, so the rest is inferred from the germline J gene. The chain employs TRBV3 and TRBJ2-1; TRBD1 matches at 9 bases. Germline CDR1 is SNHLY and CDR2 is FYNGKV (reference sequence). Losses at the gene ends were 5 bases for V and 6 bases for J; bases not matched to a gene: 2. The CDR3 length is 13 residues. The CDR3 is CASSRTGAAEQFF. The covered CDR3 bases are TGTGCCAGCAGCCGGACAGGGGCTGCTGAGCAGTTC. Based on the CDR3 plus reference TRBV3 and TRBJ2-1, the full variable domain is GPKVLQIPSHQIIDMGQMVTLNCDPVSNHLYFYWYKQILGQQMEFLVNFYNGKVMEKSKLFKDQFSVERPDGSYFTLKIQPTALEDSAVYFCASSRTGAAEQFFGPGTRLTVL.

This clone was seen a single time. The gene symbols are mouse symbols. The CDR3 end lies 1 residue beyond the end of the read and is filled in from the germline J gene. V usage is TRBV26 and J usage is TRBJ2-1; 7 bases fit TRBD1. Trimming removed 4 bases from V and 3 bases from J; junction bases left unmatched: 6. This CDR3 region has 15 residues. Looked up from germline, CDR1 is KGHPV and CDR2 is FQNQEV (reference sequence). Partial CDR3 DNA: TGTGCCAGCAGTCCCTCCGGGACAGTCTATGCTGAGCAGTTC. It specifies CASSPSGTVYAEQF. The entire CDR3 protein reads CASSPSGTVYAEQFF.

This clone was seen only once. Gene names are the mouse ones. The identical CDR3 is also encoded by other nucleotide sequences in the sample. The CDR3 spells CASSPGQNTGQLYF. The covered CDR3 bases are TGTGCCAGCAGTCCGGGACAGAACACCGGGCAGCTCTAC. The J gene is TRBJ2-2, the V gene TRBV26, with 7 bases lining up with TRBD1. The CDR3 extends 1 residue past the end of the read, so its final part is completed from the germline J gene. The CDR3 covers 14 residues. Germline V gives CDR1 KGHPV, CDR2 FQNQEV (reference sequence). The V segment lost 4 bases and the J segment 2 bases; nucleotides outside the gene matches: 1.

Remarks on this clone: Germline and genes: mouse. The read ends 1 residue early relative to the CDR3; the germline J gene fills the gap. V and J are TRBV26 and TRBJ1-1; D gene uncertain. Trimming shortened V by 7 bases and J by 1 base, and 4 bases separated the two germline ends. The CDR3 covers 11 residues. Germline V lookup: CDR1 KGHPV, CDR2 FQNQEV (reference sequence). Partial CDR3 DNA: TGTGCCAGCACTCAAAACACAGAAGTCTTC. It translates to CASTQNTEVF. The complete CDR3 sequence is CASTQNTEVFF. Supplemented by reference TRBV26 and TRBJ1-1, the full variable domain reads NSKVIQTPRYLVKGQGQKAKMRCIPEKGHPVVFWYQQNKNNEFKFLINFQNQEVLQQIDMTEKRFSAECPSNSPCSLEIQSSEAGDSALYLCASTQNTEVFFGKGTRLTVV.

With respect to this clone: Mouse gene names apply. The read gets to within 1 residue of the CDR3 end, and the germline J gene fills in the rest. The V gene is TRBV26, the J gene TRBJ1-1; TRBD1 matches at 7 bases. This CDR3 is 14 amino acids long. Germline trimming cut 6 bases from V and 0 bases from J; bases unmatched to any gene: 4. Germline V lookup: CDR1 KGHPV, CDR2 FQNQEV (reference sequence). CDR3 region: CASRLGQSNTEVFF. Partial CDR3 DNA: TGTGCCAGCAGGCTGGGACAGTCAAACACAGAAGTCTTC.